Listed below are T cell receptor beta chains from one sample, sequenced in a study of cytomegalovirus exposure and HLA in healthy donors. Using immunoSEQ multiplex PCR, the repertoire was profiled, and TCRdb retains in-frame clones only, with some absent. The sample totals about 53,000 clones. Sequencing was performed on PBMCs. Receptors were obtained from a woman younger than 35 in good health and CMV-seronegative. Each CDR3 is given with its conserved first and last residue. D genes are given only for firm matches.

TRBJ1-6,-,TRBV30,CAWSGGAPLHF
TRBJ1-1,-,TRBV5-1,CASSIGPVQGNTEAFF
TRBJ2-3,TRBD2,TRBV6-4,CASSDATSGDTDTQYF
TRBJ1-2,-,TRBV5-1,CASSLRGEGYGYTF
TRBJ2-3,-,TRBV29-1,CSTHLGTDTQYF
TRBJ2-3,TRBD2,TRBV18,CASSTSGPTLDTQYF
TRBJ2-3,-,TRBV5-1,CASSPGWQGRLGYTQYF
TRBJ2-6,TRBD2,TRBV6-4,CASSDTSGSGANVLTF
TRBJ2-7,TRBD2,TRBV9,CASSGGAGVFHYEQYF
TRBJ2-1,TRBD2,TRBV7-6,CASSSPWASGYNEQFF
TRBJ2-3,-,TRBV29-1,CSAPGASTDTQYF
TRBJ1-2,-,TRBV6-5,CASSLSRSYGYTF
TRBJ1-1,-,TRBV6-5,CASSYSTGVVYTEAFF
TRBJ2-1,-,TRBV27,CASSLVYPTMIGQFF
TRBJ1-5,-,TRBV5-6,CASSLGEQPQHF
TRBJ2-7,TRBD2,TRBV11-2,CASSYTSGSYEQYF
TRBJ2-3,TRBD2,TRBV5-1,CASSSPGTTADTQYF
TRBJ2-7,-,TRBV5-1,CASSPRDYDYEQYF
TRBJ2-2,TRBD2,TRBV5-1,CASSLTSGAGELFF
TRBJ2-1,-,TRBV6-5,CASSYVFTSSYNEQFF
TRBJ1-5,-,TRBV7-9,CASSLGAGRVDQPQHF
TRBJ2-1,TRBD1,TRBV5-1,CASSVGDRHDNEQFF
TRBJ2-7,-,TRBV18,CASSLTAREEQYF
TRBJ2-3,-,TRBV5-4,CASRTQRSTDTQYF
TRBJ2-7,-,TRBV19,CASSIDLVYEQYF
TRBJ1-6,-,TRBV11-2,CASSLRGNSYNSPLHF
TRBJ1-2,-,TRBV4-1,CASSQVLGPGYTF
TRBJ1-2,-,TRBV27,CASTPRQGSSPYGYTF
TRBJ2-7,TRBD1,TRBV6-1,CASSEVPGTGGYEQYF
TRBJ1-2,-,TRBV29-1,CSARQATYGYTF
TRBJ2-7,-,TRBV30,CAWKYGQGEQYF
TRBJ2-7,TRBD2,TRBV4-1,CASSQDLSGGDYEQYF
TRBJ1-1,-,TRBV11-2,CASSLGPSATEAFF
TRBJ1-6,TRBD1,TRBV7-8,CASSFYRDRDSPLHF
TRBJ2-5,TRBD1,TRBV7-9,CASSPSSGGLETQYF
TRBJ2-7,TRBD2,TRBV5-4,CASTPVGGDEQYF